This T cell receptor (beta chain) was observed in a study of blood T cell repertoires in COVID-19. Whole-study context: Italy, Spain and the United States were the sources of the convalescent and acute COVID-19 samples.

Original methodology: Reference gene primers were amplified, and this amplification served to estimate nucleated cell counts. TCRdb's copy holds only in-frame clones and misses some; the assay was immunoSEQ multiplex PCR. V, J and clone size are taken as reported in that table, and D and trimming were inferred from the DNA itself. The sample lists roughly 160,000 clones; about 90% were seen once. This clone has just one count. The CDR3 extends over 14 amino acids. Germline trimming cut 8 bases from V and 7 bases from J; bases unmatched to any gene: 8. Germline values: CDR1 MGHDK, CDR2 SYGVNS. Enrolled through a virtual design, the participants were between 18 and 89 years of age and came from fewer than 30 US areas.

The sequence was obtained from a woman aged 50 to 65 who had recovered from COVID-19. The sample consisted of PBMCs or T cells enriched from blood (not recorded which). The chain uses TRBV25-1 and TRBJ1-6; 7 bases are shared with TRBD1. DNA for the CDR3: TGTGCCAGCGTTGAACAGGGGCGGAATTCACCCCTCCACTTT. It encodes CASVEQGRNSPLHF. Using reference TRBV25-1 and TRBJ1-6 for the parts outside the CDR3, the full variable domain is EADIYQTPRYLVIGTGKKITLECSQTMGHDKMYWYQQDPGMELHLIHYSYGVNSTEKGDLSSESTVSRIRTEHFPLTLESARPSHTSQYLCASVEQGRNSPLHFGNGTRLTVT.